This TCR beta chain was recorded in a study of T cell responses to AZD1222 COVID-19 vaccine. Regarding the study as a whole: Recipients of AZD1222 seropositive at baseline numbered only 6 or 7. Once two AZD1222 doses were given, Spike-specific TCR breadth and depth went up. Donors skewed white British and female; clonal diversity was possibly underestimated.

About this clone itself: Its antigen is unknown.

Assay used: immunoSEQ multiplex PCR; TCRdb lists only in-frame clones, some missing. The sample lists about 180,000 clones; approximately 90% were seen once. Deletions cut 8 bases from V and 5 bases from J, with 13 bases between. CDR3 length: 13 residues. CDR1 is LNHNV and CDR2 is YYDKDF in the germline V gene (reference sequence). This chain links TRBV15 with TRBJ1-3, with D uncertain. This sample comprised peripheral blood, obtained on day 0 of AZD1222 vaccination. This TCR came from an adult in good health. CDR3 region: CATARGERNTIYF. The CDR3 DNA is TGTGCCACCGCGCGCGGGGAGAGAAACACCATATATTTT.